These 2 T cell receptor beta chains were all obtained from the same sample, sequenced in a study of blood T cell repertoires in COVID-19. Method: immunoSEQ multiplex PCR; TCRdb's copy keeps in-frame clones and lacks some. The table includes about 130,000 clones, 75% to 90% detected once. The material sequenced was peripheral blood. The receptors stem from a man aged 55 to 69 with COVID-19, enrolled during active disease.

The V gene is TRBV3-1 (or the pseudogene TRBV3-2), the J gene TRBJ1-1; D is undetermined. The CDR3 loop spans 14 amino acids. Germline loops: CDR1 LGHDT, CDR2 YNNKEL (reference sequence). Deletions cut 0 bases from V and 1 base from J, with 6 bases between. In DNA form, the CDR3 reads TGTGCCAGCAGCCAAGATACTTCGAACACTGAAGCTTTCTTT. It yields the protein CASSQDTSNTEAFF.

For the CDR3, the DNA is TGCGCCAGCAGCCACGACAACCCAACTAATGAAAAACTGTTTTTT. Its protein product is CASSHDNPTNEKLFF. J is TRBJ1-4 and V is TRBV4-3; D remains unclear. V gave up 3 bases and J gave up 0 bases, with 8 bases separating them. CDR3 length: 15 residues. CDR1 is LGHNA and CDR2 is YSLEER in the germline V gene.